This entry is about one TCR beta chain. Its matching antigen is unknown. PCR was performed a second time for roughly 7 to 12 cycles using a sample-barcoded 5' primer and a J-beta primer mix. No fewer than 3 million CDR3-containing paired-end reads came from each sample. TCRdb passed the 5' RACE reads through MiXCR, listing each CDR3 protein once. The sample yields about 1.6 million distinct CDR3 sequences, about 35% seen once. The entry originates in a study of blood T cells in healthy people across ages. Study conclusions and caveats: Investigators viewed diversity estimates from one million T cells as underestimates, the study reported.

The J segment lost 5 bases and the V segment lost 6 bases, leaving 4 bases of the junction unmatched. The CDR3 runs 11 residues. Germline lookup yields CDR1 DFQATT and CDR2 SNEGSKA (reference sequence). Sequencing input: blood. The TCR sequence derives from a woman aged 30 to 39 in good health. The genes are TRBV20-1 and TRBJ2-7, with 7 nucleotides matching TRBD2. Here the CDR3 DNA reads TGCAGTGCGCAACGGGGGGACGAGCAGTACTTC. Residues: CSAQRGDEQYF.